This T cell receptor beta chain was captured by sequencing in a study of lymphopenia after photon versus proton radiotherapy (dated by TCRdb to the late 2010s). Looking at the study overall: The study compared the immunological effects of photon versus proton radiation therapy in patients with gastrointestinal tumors who developed high-grade lymphopenia. The cohort comprised approximately 21 patients with gastrointestinal tumors who received either photon or proton therapy and then developed lymphopenia. The goal of the study was to characterize the differences between the two radiation modalities in how they affect the immune system. Broad study findings and their caveats: Across the cohort, a larger post-nadir drop in TCR diversity was inversely correlated with overall survival time among patients who died. The survival association was assessed only in patients who died, and the authors presented better survival with proton therapy as a possibility rather than a demonstrated result. During treatment, patients who received proton therapy stayed relatively stable, whereas patients who received photon therapy lost naive T cells and TCR diversity and gained effector/memory populations. After the lymphocyte count nadir, photon-treated repertoires showed oligoclonal expansion, especially of CD8+ Temra cells, which drove the drop in diversity.

The CDR3 holds 14 amino acids from the cysteine to the phenylalanine. CDR3 DNA only is kept here, 42 bases in frame from base 1. The V and J ends are trimmed by 6 bases and 5 bases, leaving 16 bases between them. CDR1 and CDR2, per the germline V gene (reference sequence), are SEHNR and FQNEAQ. Libraries were built with the immunoSEQ multiplex PCR assay. T cell repertoires were profiled with deep sequencing of rearranged TCR beta loci together with multiparametric flow cytometry. In its TCRdb copy, this immuneACCESS table keeps in-frame sequences only and misses some clones. Where compared with another copy, unresolved V genes explain less than half of these, and the others have no known cause. A total of approximately 170,000 clones appear in this sample, 88% of them only once. The ten biggest clones cover approximately 4.6% of the sample. Points on this clone: Its antigen is still unknown. No much larger clone is present one base from it, and per-base qualities are unavailable.

This clonotype was obtained from a man aged 50-59 years with gastric cancer. The sequencing used peripheral blood, collected from a patient treated with photon-based radiotherapy. The chain is encoded by TRBV7-9 joined to TRBJ1-1; 5 matching bases give a weak D call of TRBD1. The CDR3 corresponds to CASRQNPRGTEAFF. The sequenced DNA: TGTGCCAGCAGACAAAACCCCCGGGGGACTGAAGCTTTCTTT.